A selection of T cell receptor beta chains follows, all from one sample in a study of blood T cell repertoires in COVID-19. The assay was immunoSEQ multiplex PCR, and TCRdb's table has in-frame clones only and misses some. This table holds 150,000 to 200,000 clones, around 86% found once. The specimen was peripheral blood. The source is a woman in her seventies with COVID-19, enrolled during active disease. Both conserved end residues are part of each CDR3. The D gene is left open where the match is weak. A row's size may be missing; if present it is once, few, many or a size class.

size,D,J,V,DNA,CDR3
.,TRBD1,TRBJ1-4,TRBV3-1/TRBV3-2,TGTGCCAGCAGTACCTGGGGACAGGGGAATGAAAAACTGTTTTTT,CASSTWGQGNEKLFF
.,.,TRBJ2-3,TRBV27,TGTGCCAGCAGTCTAGGCCGCACAGATACGCAGTATTTT,CASSLGRTDTQYF
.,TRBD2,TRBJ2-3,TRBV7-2,TGTGCCAGCAGCCCGCCAGCGGGAGCGACAGATACGCAGTATTTT,CASSPPAGATDTQYF
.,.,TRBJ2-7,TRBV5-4,TGTGCCAGCAGCTTTTACTCCTACGAGCAGTACTTC,CASSFYSYEQYF
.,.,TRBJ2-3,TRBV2,TGTGCCACCAAGCCTAGCGTAGGCACAGATACGCAGTATTTT,CATKPSVGTDTQYF
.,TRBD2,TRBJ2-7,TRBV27,TGTGCCAGCAGTCCGAGCGGGAGCGAGCAGTACTTC,CASSPSGSEQYF
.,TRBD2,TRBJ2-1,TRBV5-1,TGCGCCAGCAGCTCGGGACTAGCGAGCTACAATGAGCAGTTCTTC,CASSSGLASYNEQFF
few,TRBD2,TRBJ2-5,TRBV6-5,TGTGCCAGCAGAGATAGCGGGAGGGCCTCGGAGACCCAGTACTTC,CASRDSGRASETQYF
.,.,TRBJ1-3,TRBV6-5,TGTGCCAGCAGTTACTCGTCACAGCTTGGAAGAAACACCATATATTTT,CASSYSSQLGRNTIYF
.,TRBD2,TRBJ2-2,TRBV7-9,TGTGCCAGCAGGCTGGGACTAGCGCGCACCGGGGAGCTGTTTTTT,CASRLGLARTGELFF
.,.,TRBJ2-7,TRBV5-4,TGTGCCAGCACCCTGGACACTTCCTACGAGCAGTACTTC,CASTLDTSYEQYF
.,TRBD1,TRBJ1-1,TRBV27,TGTGCCAGCAGTTTAACAGGGGCGTTCACTGAAGCTTTCTTT,CASSLTGAFTEAFF
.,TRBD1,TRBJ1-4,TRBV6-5,TGTGCCAGCAGGGACAGGGAAAAACTGTTTTTT,CASRDREKLFF
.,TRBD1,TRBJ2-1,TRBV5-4,TGTGCCAGCAGCTTATCCGGGACAGGGGGCAGGTATGAGCAGTTCTTC,CASSLSGTGGRYEQFF
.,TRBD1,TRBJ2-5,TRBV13,TGTGCCAGCAGCACCCGGGACAGGGAAGGGACCCAGTACTTC,CASSTRDREGTQYF
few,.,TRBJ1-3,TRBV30,TGTGCCTGGATGACACCGGGAAACACCATATATTTT,CAWMTPGNTIYF
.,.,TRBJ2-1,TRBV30,TGTGCCTGGAGTGTACGAGCGCGGGATGAGCAGTTCTTC,CAWSVRARDEQFF
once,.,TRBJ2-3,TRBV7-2,TGTGCCAGCAGCTGGCGGAGGGGCTCAGATACGCAGTATTTT,CASSWRRGSDTQYF
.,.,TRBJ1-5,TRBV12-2,TGTGCAAGTCGCTTAGACGACAGTAGTGTGGAGCCCCAGCATTTT,CASRLDDSSVEPQHF
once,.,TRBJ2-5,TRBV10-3,TGTGCCATCAGTCCGGGACACTTAGAGACCCAGTACTTC,CAISPGHLETQYF
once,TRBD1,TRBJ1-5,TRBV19,TGTGCCAGTAGTATTTGGACAGGGGGGGGTCAGCCCCAGCATTTT,CASSIWTGGGQPQHF
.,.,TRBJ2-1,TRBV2,TGTGCCACCACGAGGAGGACTTGGAATGAGCAGTTCTTC,CATTRRTWNEQFF
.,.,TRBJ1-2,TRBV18,TGTGCCAGCTCACCTCTCCAGGGGACGGATGGCTACACCTTC,CASSPLQGTDGYTF
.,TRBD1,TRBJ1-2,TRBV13,TGTGCCAGCAGCCAGGGGGGCTATGGCTACACCTTC,CASSQGGYGYTF
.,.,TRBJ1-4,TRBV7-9,TGTGCCAGCAGTCATACCGGGACTAACGGGAAAAAACTGTTTTTT,CASSHTGTNGKKLFF
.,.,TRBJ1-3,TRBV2,TGTGCCAGCAGTGAAGCGCAATTGGGCGAATACTCTGGAAACACCATATATTTT,CASSEAQLGEYSGNTIYF
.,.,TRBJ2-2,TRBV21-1,TGTGCCAGCAGCCCCCTCCGGGAGCTGTTTTTT,CASSPLRELFF
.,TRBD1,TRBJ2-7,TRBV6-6,TGTGCCAGCAGTTTTGAGGGACAGGCCTACTACGAGCAGTACTTC,CASSFEGQAYYEQYF
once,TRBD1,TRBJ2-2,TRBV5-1,TGCGCCAGCAGCTTGGTACCAGGGGGCTCGGGAAACACCGGGGAGCTGTTTTTT,CASSLVPGGSGNTGELFF
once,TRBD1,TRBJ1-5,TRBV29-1,TGCAGCGTTGAACGGGACAGGGACCGTAGCAATCAGCCCCAGCATTTT,CSVERDRDRSNQPQHF
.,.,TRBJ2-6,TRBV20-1,TGCAGTGCTAGTAGAGCCTCTGGGGCCAACGTCCTGACTTTC,CSASRASGANVLTF
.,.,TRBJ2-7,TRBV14,TGTGCCAGCAGCCAGAAAGTGTTCGCGAGGTCCTACGAGCAGTACTTC,CASSQKVFARSYEQYF
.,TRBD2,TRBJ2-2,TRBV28,TGTGCCAGCAGTCTATCCCGGGGGGGGACCGGGGAGCTGTTTTTT,CASSLSRGGTGELFF
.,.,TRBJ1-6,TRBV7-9,TGTGCCAGCAGCCGTGAGGGGGTTGCGACTTCACCCCTCCACTTT,CASSREGVATSPLHF
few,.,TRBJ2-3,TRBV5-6,TGTGCCAGCAGCTTGCTCGATACGCAGTATTTT,CASSLLDTQYF
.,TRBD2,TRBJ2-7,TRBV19,TGTGCCAGTAGTATGGTGGAAAGCGGGAGATACGAGCAGTACTTC,CASSMVESGRYEQYF
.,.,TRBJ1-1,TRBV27,TGTGCCAGCAGTTTCAGGGGTACTGAAGCTTTCTTT,CASSFRGTEAFF
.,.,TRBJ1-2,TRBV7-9,TGTGCCAGCAGCCTCCGACAGGACAACACCTTC,CASSLRQDNTF
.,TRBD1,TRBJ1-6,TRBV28,TGTGCCAGCAGTCACGGACAGGGCTCACCCCTCCACTTT,CASSHGQGSPLHF
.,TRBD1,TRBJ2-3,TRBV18,TGTGCCAGCCAACACTCCCTTGGGACAGGCGAGCTCTCTAGCACAGATACGCAGTATTTT,CASQHSLGTGELSSTDTQYF
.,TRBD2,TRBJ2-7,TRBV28,TGTGCCAGCACCAAACGGACTAGTCAGTCCTACGAGCAGTACTTC,CASTKRTSQSYEQYF
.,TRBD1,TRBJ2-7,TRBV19,TGTGCCAGTCCTTACCTTACAGGACAGGATTTCTACGAGCAGTACTTC,CASPYLTGQDFYEQYF